This TCR beta chain originates from a study of shared clonotypes between healthy human individuals. For the study at large: Donor composition was a couple of women and three men, aged 18 to 49.

Naive CD8 cells comprised CD45RO-negative, CCR7-positively selected cells, excluding terminally differentiated effector memory CD45RA+ cells. Concerning this clone: No antigen is known for it.

Study outcomes and limitations: Roughly 5% of naive CD4 clonotypes were shared across four donors. Richness estimates generally favored naive over memory subsets.

Replicate PCRs run on sorted subsets employed 200 ng DNA, approximately 30,000 T cell genomes. Profiling relied on immunoSEQ multiplex PCR, and the TCRdb table lists in-frame clones only, not all of them. The top ten clones hold about 0.21% of a sample with roughly 770,000 clones, roughly 96% of them seen once. Germline lookup yields CDR1 SGHAT and CDR2 FQNNGV. The CDR3 covers 13 residues. The V end was cut by 3 bases, the J end by 0 bases, with 4 bases between. Sequencing was carried out using naive CD8+ T cells sorted from blood. The TCR was taken from a man aged 25 to 45 in good health. V usage is TRBV11-2 and J usage is TRBJ2-3; no definite D call. This CDR3 is CASSLRSTDTQYF. The DNA for the CDR3 is TGTGCCAGCAGCTTGCGCAGCACAGATACGCAGTATTTT. Together with reference TRBV11-2 and TRBJ2-3, the CDR3 gives the full variable domain: EAGVAQSPRYKIIEKRQSVAFWCNPISGHATLYWYQQILGQGPKLLIQFQNNGVVDDSQLPKDRFSAERLKGVDSTLKIQPAKLEDSAVYLCASSLRSTDTQYFGPGTRLTVL.